This TCR beta chain originates from a study of cytomegalovirus exposure and HLA in healthy donors. The primer mix had 60 Vbeta and 13 Jbeta primers. Clones were sequenced by immunoSEQ multiplex PCR, and TCRdb holds only the in-frame ones, with some missing. Of 60,000 to 80,000 clones listed, about 72% are singletons. CDR3 length: 17 amino acids. From germline, CDR1 is WSHSY and CDR2 SAAADI. Trimming took off 3 bases at V and 7 bases at J, with 24 bases between the two ends. The clonotype originates from a girl under 18 in good health and CMV-seropositive. The rearrangement links TRBV10-2 to TRBJ2-5; tentatively, D is TRBD2 (6 bases). Sequenced input: PBMCs. The CDR3 DNA follows: TGCGCCAGCAGTGACACAAAGGACTACCGGTTGAAGTGGACCCAGTACTTC. Protein sequence: CASSDTKDYRLKWTQYF.